This T cell receptor (beta chain) was identified during a study of blood T cell repertoires in COVID-19. The overall study: Material from acute and convalescent COVID-19 was sourced from the United States, Italy and Spain. T cells, B-cell-depleted T cells, or PBMCs provided the cDNA or gDNA that served as material.

In the authors' methods: Nucleated cell number was recorded as an estimate derived from reference gene primer amplification. Assay used: immunoSEQ multiplex PCR; TCRdb lists only in-frame clones, some missing. V, J and clone size are taken as reported in that table, and D and trimming were inferred from the DNA itself. Of about 320,000 clones listed, about 86% were seen once; the top ten hold approximately 1.3%. As regards this clone: Different DNA sequences within this sample yield the same CDR3.

Germline CDR1 reads KGHSH; CDR2 reads LQKENI. The CDR3 spans 15 residues. Trimming pared 0 bases from V and 3 bases from J, leaving 11 bases between. Sequencing used peripheral blood. This chain links TRBV18 with TRBJ2-5; the D gene is possibly TRBD1 (7 bases). The receptor comes from a woman aged 50 to 60 with acute or convalescent COVID-19. The CDR3 sequence is CASSPPGRGEETQYF. CDR3 nucleotides: TGTGCCAGCTCACCACCCGGCAGGGGGGAAGAGACCCAGTACTTC.